This T cell receptor (beta chain) was sequenced for a study of T cell clonality in common variable immunodeficiency. Regarding the study as a whole: In common variable immunodeficiency, TCR beta chains reportedly carried fewer deletions and N-nucleotide insertions. TCRbeta clonality was increased in CVID versus healthy controls.

As for this clone: The antigen remains undetermined. The sequenced fragment ends 3 residues before the CDR3 boundary, so the rest is inferred from the germline J gene.

CVID subjects were neither ill nor on immunomodulatory or immunosuppressive medication at sampling. Equal genomic DNA amounts from CVID and control samples were sequenced. TCRdb keeps only in-frame clones here, not all; method: immunoSEQ multiplex PCR. The data show more than 9,000 clones, with none appearing a single time. CDR1 is SNHLY and CDR2 is FYNNEI in the germline V gene. CDR3 length equals 12 residues. Trimming left V 3 bases short and J 1 base short, with 3 bases between. The V gene is TRBV2, the J gene TRBJ2-5; D remains ambiguous. This sequence was found in a human donor with common variable immunodeficiency. Sequencing used peripheral blood mononuclear cells. The CDR3 spells CASSEAQETQYF. Partial CDR3 DNA: TGTGCCAGCAGTGAGGCCCAAGAGACC.